Below are 23 T cell receptor beta chains sequenced from a single sample in a study of cytomegalovirus exposure and HLA in healthy donors. The PCR employed 60 Vbeta primers together with 13 Jbeta primers. Assay: immunoSEQ multiplex PCR; the TCRdb copy retains only in-frame clones and omits some. The specimen's table records 45,000 or so clones. Sequencing used PBMCs. The receptors here all came from a male donor in good health and CMV-seronegative.

The chain combines TRBV5-6 with TRBJ2-1; D uncertain. V lost 2 bases and J lost 0, with 6 bases in between. The germline V gene has CDR1 SGHDT and CDR2 YYEEEE. This CDR3 spans 14 amino acids. CDR3 amino acids: CASSFMSSYNEQFF. CDR3 DNA: TGTGCCAGCAGCTTCATGAGCTCCTACAATGAGCAGTTCTTC.

The chain uses TRBV5-4 and TRBJ1-1; the match to TRBD1 covers 9 bases. The CDR3 runs 14 residues. CDR1 is SGHNT, CDR2 YYREEE, per germline (reference sequence). Unmatched junction bases numbered 7, after V lost 4 bases and J lost 6 bases. The CDR3 coding sequence is TGTGCCAGCAGCGGGGACAGGGCCCCGGCTGAAGCTTTCTTT. Translated: CASSGDRAPAEAFF.

The V gene is TRBV18, the J gene TRBJ1-2; possible D gene TRBD1, 5 bases. Per the germline V gene, CDR1 is KGHSH and CDR2 is LQKENI. V lost 2 bases to trimming and J lost 6 bases, with 16 bases between them. This CDR3 is built from 15 residues. Here the CDR3 reads CASSPIQGNVDGYTF. DNA for the CDR3: TGTGCCAGCTCACCAATCCAGGGCAATGTGGATGGCTACACCTTC.

To note about this clone: The junction shows a germline mismatch at one end, possibly a read error. The rearrangement links TRBV7-2 to TRBJ1-2; unclear D gene. The CDR3 consists of 15 residues. Germline CDR1 is SGHTA and CDR2 is FQGNSA. The CDR3, as DNA: TGTGCCAGCACCTTATACGAGGGATTTAGCTATGGCTACACCTTC. Protein: CASTLYEGFSYGYTF.

This sequence joins TRBV7-9 and TRBJ1-2, with 8 bases aligning to TRBD1. The V gene's germline CDR1 is SEHNR and CDR2 FQNEAQ (reference sequence). This CDR3 is built from 14 residues. Losses at the gene ends were 2 bases for V and 8 bases for J; bases not matched to a gene: 7. The CDR3 is CASSLQGATLGYTF. The CDR3 coding sequence is TGTGCCAGCAGCTTACAGGGGGCGACTCTGGGCTACACCTTC.

The V gene is TRBV2, the J gene TRBJ1-2, with a weak D call TRBD1 (5 bases). Deletions cut 4 bases from V and 13 bases from J, with 19 bases between. The CDR3 runs to 13 residues. CDR1 and CDR2 from the germline V gene are SNHLY and FYNNEI. CDR3 protein: CASSASYRAGLTF. The DNA of the CDR3 is TGTGCCAGCAGTGCCTCATACCGGGCGGGGCTCACCTTC.

This sequence joins TRBV9 and TRBJ1-2; D remains unclear. CDR3 length: 14 residues. Trimming removed 1 base from V and 5 bases from J, with 12 bases in between. Germline V CDR1 and CDR2: SGDLS, YYNGEE. CDR3 nucleotides: TGTGCCAGCAGCGTACCTACCTCTCGGTATGGCTACACCTTC. Its translation is CASSVPTSRYGYTF.

The CDR3 DNA sequence: TGTGCCAGCAGTCCACAGGGGCGTAATTCACCCCTCCACTTT. Protein sequence: CASSPQGRNSPLHF. The genes are TRBV2 and TRBJ1-6; 7 bases agree with TRBD1. CDR3 length equals 14 residues. The junction had 4 bases not matched to a gene; V was cut back by 5 bases and J by 6 bases. From germline, CDR1 is SNHLY and CDR2 FYNNEI.

This chain links TRBV2 with TRBJ1-6, with D uncertain. V gave up 10 bases and J gave up 0 bases, with 10 bases separating them. The CDR3 spans 14 residues. Germline-derived CDR1 and CDR2 are SNHLY and FYNNEI. CDR3 region: CATLQSSYNSPLHF. The DNA of the CDR3 is TGTGCCACCTTACAGAGCTCCTATAATTCACCCCTCCACTTT.

The rearrangement joins TRBV5-1 to TRBJ2-2, with 10 positions matching TRBD1. Germline CDR1 is SGHRS and CDR2 is YFSETQ. This CDR3 is 16 amino acids long. With 3 bases clipped from V and 6 bases from J, the junction kept 8 bases outside the gene matches. In DNA form, the CDR3 reads TGCGCCAGCAGCTGGTCCGGGACAGGGGAGGCCGGGGAGCTGTTTTTT. Translation gives CASSWSGTGEAGELFF.

The chain employs TRBV29-1 and TRBJ1-2; D not resolved. V lost 6 bases, J lost 3 bases, and 11 bases lay in between. The CDR3 consists of 12 residues. Germline CDR1 and CDR2: SQVTM and ANQGSEA. This CDR3 reads CSVGVSDYGYTF. CDR3 DNA sequence: TGCAGCGTCGGGGTCAGTGACTATGGCTACACCTTC.

In DNA, the CDR3 is TGTGCCAGCAATCGGCAGGGCTCTAGGGACACTGAAGCTTTCTTT. This sequence encodes CASNRQGSRDTEAFF. The chain carries TRBV6-6 and TRBJ1-1; D may be TRBD1 (5 bases). V lost 7 bases and J lost 3, with 18 bases in between. Germline lookup yields CDR1 MNHNY and CDR2 SVGAGI (reference sequence). This CDR3 has 15 residues.

This chain links TRBV29-1 with TRBJ2-6; D might be TRBD1 (5 bases). Germline CDR1 is SQVTM and CDR2 is ANQGSEA. The CDR3 extends over 13 amino acids. The ends were cut back, 4 bases at V and 4 bases at J, with 8 bases in the middle. CDR3 nucleotides: TGCAGCGTTGCAGGGTACGGGGCCAACGTCCTGACTTTC. Translating gives CSVAGYGANVLTF.

The J gene is TRBJ2-1, the V gene TRBV18; D call uncertain. CDR3 size: 15 residues. The germline V gene encodes CDR1 KGHSH and CDR2 LQKENI. Trimming pared 6 bases from V and 0 bases from J, leaving 12 bases between. CDR3 sequence: CASSVTQNSYNEQFF. The CDR3 DNA sequence: TGTGCCAGCTCCGTAACTCAAAACTCCTACAATGAGCAGTTCTTC.

The chain couples TRBV4-1 to TRBJ1-2; 8 positions match TRBD1. CDR3 length: 16 residues. Trimming removed 1 base from V and 2 bases from J; junction bases left unmatched: 6. The germline V gene encodes CDR1 MGHRA and CDR2 YSYEKL. The CDR3 nucleotides read TGCGCCAGCAGCCAAGGTCATGGACAGGGCAACTATGGCTACACCTTC. Translation gives CASSQGHGQGNYGYTF.

The chain links TRBV7-9 to TRBJ1-6; D not resolved. The CDR3 has 13 amino acids. V gave up 3 bases and J gave up 8 bases, with 8 bases separating them. Germline loops: CDR1 SEHNR, CDR2 FQNEAQ (reference sequence). CDR3 residues: CASSLSQDSPLHF. CDR3 nucleotide sequence: TGTGCCAGCAGCTTGTCCCAGGATTCACCCCTCCACTTT.

This chain joins TRBV4-3 and TRBJ2-1; tentative D call: TRBD1 (5 bases). V lost 3 bases, J lost 1 base, and 7 bases lay in between. The CDR3 loop spans 14 amino acids. Germline CDR1 is LGHNA and CDR2 is YSLEER. CDR3 nucleotides: TGCGCCAGCAGCCACCACAGGTCCTACAATGAGCAGTTCTTC. Its protein product is CASSHHRSYNEQFF.

The chain employs TRBV5-8 and TRBJ2-2, with D possibly matching TRBD1 (6 bases). The CDR3 consists of 14 residues. Trimming removed 3 bases from V and 2 bases from J, with 8 bases in between. Germline V gene sequence: CDR1 SGHTS, CDR2 YDEGEE. CDR3 sequence reads: CASSSDSNTGELFF. For the CDR3, the DNA is TGTGCCAGCAGCTCGGACAGTAACACCGGGGAGCTGTTTTTT. Full variable domain (rest looked up from reference TRBV5-8 and TRBJ2-2): EAGVTQSPTHLIKTRGQQATLRCSPISGHTSVYWYQQALGLGLQFLLWYDEGEERNRGNFPPRFSGRQFPNYSSELNVNALELEDSALYLCASSSDSNTGELFFGEGSRLTVL.

The V call is TRBV9, the J call TRBJ2-3, with 7 positions matching TRBD1. CDR1 and CDR2 (germline): SGDLS, YYNGEE. With V trimmed by 0 bases and J by 2 bases, 3 bases remained unmatched. The CDR3 totals 15 residues. This CDR3 reads CASSVGDRDTDTQYF. The CDR3 region has the DNA TGTGCCAGCAGCGTAGGAGACAGGGACACAGATACGCAGTATTTT.

This chain uses TRBV6-6 with TRBJ2-1, with 8 bases matching TRBD1. Germline V gene data show CDR1 as MNHNY and CDR2 as SVGAGI (reference sequence). The CDR3 has 16 residues. Trimming cost V 5 bases and J 0 bases; bases outside gene matches: 6. The DNA for the CDR3 is TGTGCCAGCAGTCCCCGGACAGGGAGCTCCTACAATGAGCAGTTCTTC. Its protein is CASSPRTGSSYNEQFF.

The chain is built from TRBV5-1 and TRBJ1-6; 9 nucleotides align to TRBD1. The V gene end was trimmed by 4 bases and the J gene end by 10 bases; junction bases not matched to a gene: 6. This CDR3 is 14 amino acids long. Germline V gene sequence: CDR1 SGHRS, CDR2 YFSETQ. CDR3 bases: TGCGCCAGCAGCCCGGGACAGGGTCTCTCACCCCTCCACTTT. Its translation is CASSPGQGLSPLHF.

V is TRBV14 and J is TRBJ2-3, with D maybe TRBD1 (6 bases). This CDR3 region has 13 residues. V lost 3 bases, J lost 5 bases, and 9 bases lay in between. In germline, CDR1 is SGHDN, CDR2 FVKESK. CDR3 coding DNA: TGTGCCAGCAGCCAGAACAGGGAAGATACGCAGTATTTT. This encodes CASSQNREDTQYF.

The chain has TRBV7-7 and TRBJ2-5; 15 positions match TRBD2. Germline CDR1 and CDR2: SSHAT and FNYEAQ (reference sequence). The CDR3 runs to 14 residues. CDR3 amino acids: CASGLAGGEETQYF. The CDR3 bases are TGTGCTAGCGGACTAGCGGGGGGGGAAGAGACCCAGTACTTC.